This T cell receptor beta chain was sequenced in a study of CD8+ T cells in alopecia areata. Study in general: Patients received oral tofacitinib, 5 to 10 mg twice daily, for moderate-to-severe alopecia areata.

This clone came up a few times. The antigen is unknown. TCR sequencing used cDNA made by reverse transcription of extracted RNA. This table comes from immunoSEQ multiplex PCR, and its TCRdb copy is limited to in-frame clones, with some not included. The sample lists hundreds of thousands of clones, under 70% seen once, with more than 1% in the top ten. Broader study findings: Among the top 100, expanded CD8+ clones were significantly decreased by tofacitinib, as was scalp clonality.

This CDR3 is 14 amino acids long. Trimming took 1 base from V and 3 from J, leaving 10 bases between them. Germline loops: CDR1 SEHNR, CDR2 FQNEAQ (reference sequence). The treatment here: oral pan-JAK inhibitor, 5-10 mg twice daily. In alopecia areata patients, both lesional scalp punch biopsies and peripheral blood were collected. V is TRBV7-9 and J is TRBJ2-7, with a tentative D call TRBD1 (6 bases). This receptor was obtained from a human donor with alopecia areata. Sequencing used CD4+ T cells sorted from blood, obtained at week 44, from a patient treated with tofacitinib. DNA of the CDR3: TGTGCCAGCAGCTTAGGGGACAAGCTCTACGAGCAGTACTTC. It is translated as CASSLGDKLYEQYF. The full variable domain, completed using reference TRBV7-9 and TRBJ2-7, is DTGVSQNPRHKITKRGQNVTFRCDPISEHNRLYWYRQTLGQGPEFLTYFQNEAQLEKSRLLSDRFSAERPKGSFSTLEIQRTEQGDSAMYLCASSLGDKLYEQYFGPGTRLTVT.